The 4 T cell receptor beta chains given below trace back to one sample, sequenced in a study of shared clonotypes between healthy human individuals. Using immunoSEQ multiplex PCR, the repertoire was profiled, and TCRdb retains in-frame clones only, with some absent. This sample has about 2.5 million clones, with 85% to 95% found just once. Sequencing was carried out using naive CD4+ T cells from PBMCs. Subset described: CD45RA+ positively selected. All receptors derive from a young man in good health. Some clones in this sample may be carry-over from other donors' samples.

The V call is TRBV14, the J call TRBJ2-7; D possibly matches TRBD1 or TRBD2 (6 bases each). The CDR3 sequence is 14 residues long. Germline assignment: CDR1 SGHDN and CDR2 FVKESK. The V and J ends lost 4 bases and 3 bases respectively, with 13 bases between them. In DNA, the CDR3 is TGTGCCAGCAGCCTCAGTAGGGGGGACTACGAGCAGTACTTC. Its protein is CASSLSRGDYEQYF.

The V and J genes are TRBV28 and TRBJ2-1; 9 bases align to TRBD2. The CDR3 has 16 amino acids. Per germline, CDR1 MDHEN and CDR2 SYDVKM. V lost 5 bases and J lost 8; bases outside the gene matches: 13. CDR3 sequence: CASSSPSGRIGHEQFF. CDR3 nucleotide sequence: TGTGCCAGCAGTAGCCCGAGCGGGAGGATTGGCCATGAGCAGTTCTTC. Full variable domain (outside the CDR3, taken from reference TRBV28 and TRBJ2-1): DVKVTQSSRYLVKRTGEKVFLECVQDMDHENMFWYRQDPGLGLRLIYFSYDVKMKEKGDIPEGYSVSREKKERFSLILESASTNQTSMYLCASSSPSGRIGHEQFFGPGTRLTVL.

The chain couples TRBV7-2 to TRBJ2-4, with D possibly TRBD1 on 5 matching bases. CDR3 size: 15 residues. Trimming removed 4 bases at V and 0 bases at J, with 10 bases between. Germline V gives CDR1 SGHTA, CDR2 FQGNSA. As DNA, the CDR3 is TGTGCCAGCAGCTCCCGACAGACAGCCAAAAACATTCAGTACTTC. Its protein product is CASSSRQTAKNIQYF.

The CDR3 nucleotides read TGTGCCAGCTCACCACCGCGAGGCGGGGAACTTAATGAAAAACTGTTTTTT. This codes for CASSPPRGGELNEKLFF. The J gene is TRBJ1-4, the V gene TRBV18; D is unresolved. Germline V gives CDR1 KGHSH, CDR2 LQKENI. The CDR3 runs to 17 residues. V lost 0 bases and J 4 bases, leaving 15 bases between the germline ends.